The next 12 T cell receptor beta chains were all read from a single sample in a study of blood T cell repertoires in COVID-19. The protocol was immunoSEQ multiplex PCR, while the TCRdb copy is restricted to in-frame clones and leaves out a portion. This table has 200,000 to 250,000 clones, over 70% appearing once. Sequenced material: peripheral blood. These receptors all come from a woman in her 70s with acute or convalescent COVID-19.

V and J are TRBV3-1 (or the pseudogene TRBV3-2) and TRBJ2-7; TRBD2 is a possible D gene (5 bases). V was pared by 1 base and J by 7 bases, with 8 bases between. Germline V gives CDR1 LGHDT, CDR2 YNNKEL (reference sequence). The CDR3 extends over 12 amino acids. The CDR3 reads CASSQVGREQYF. The CDR3 DNA follows: TGTGCCAGCAGCCAAGTAGGGAGAGAGCAGTACTTC.

This chain links TRBV9 with TRBJ2-1; 7 positions match TRBD2. Per the germline V gene, CDR1 is SGDLS and CDR2 is YYNGEE. J was trimmed by 0 bases and V by 5 bases; bases with no gene match: 2. The CDR3 has 14 residues. The CDR3 nucleotides are TGTGCCAGCAGTTGGGGGGGCTCCTACAATGAGCAGTTCTTC. Translating it yields CASSWGGSYNEQFF. Drawing the rest from reference TRBV9 and TRBJ2-1, the complete variable domain is DSGVTQTPKHLITATGQRVTLRCSPRSGDLSVYWYQQSLDQGLQFLIQYYNGEERAKGNILERFSAQQFPDLHSELNLSSLELGDSALYFCASSWGGSYNEQFFGPGTRLTVL.

This clone was recorded once. The V gene is TRBV19, the J gene TRBJ1-2; D unresolved. The germline gives CDR1 LNHDA, CDR2 SQIVND (reference sequence). CDR3 length equals 11 residues. Trimming removed 3 bases from V and 7 bases from J, with 6 bases in between. CDR3 residues: CASSMSGGYTF. The CDR3 nucleotides are TGTGCCAGTAGTATGAGCGGTGGCTACACCTTC.

V and J are TRBV19 and TRBJ2-6; TRBD2 is a possible D gene (7 bases). V was clipped by 0 bases and J by 3 bases, with 27 bases between them. The CDR3 covers 22 residues. The germline V gene encodes CDR1 LNHDA and CDR2 SQIVND (reference sequence). The CDR3 reads CASSIEVGRGGLLLDGANVLTF. CDR3 nucleotides: TGTGCCAGTAGTATAGAAGTGGGGAGGGGGGGCCTCCTCTTGGATGGGGCCAACGTCCTGACTTTC.

This clone was counted a single time. The rearrangement uses TRBV3-1 (or the pseudogene TRBV3-2) and TRBJ2-5; the match to TRBD2 covers 10 bases. The CDR3 is 15 amino acids. The germline V gene has CDR1 LGHDT and CDR2 YNNKEL (reference sequence). The junction had 8 bases not matched to a gene; V was cut back by 5 bases and J by 5 bases. The CDR3 loop is CASSGWSGGAETQYF. DNA of the CDR3: TGTGCCAGCAGCGGGTGGAGCGGGGGGGCTGAGACCCAGTACTTC.

The chain is built from TRBV11-2 and TRBJ1-2, with D uncertain. Germline values: CDR1 SGHAT, CDR2 FQNNGV. Trimming shortened V by 1 base and J by 3 bases, and 6 bases separated the two germline ends. The CDR3 runs 13 residues. CDR3 nucleotides: TGTGCCAGCAGCTTAGGGCAGGACTATGGCTACACCTTC. This translates into CASSLGQDYGYTF.

The rearrangement uses TRBV6-2 or TRBV6-3 and TRBJ2-2; D perhaps matches TRBD2 (6 bases). The CDR3 loop spans 14 amino acids. The germline V gene encodes CDR1 MNHEY and CDR2 SVGEGT. V lost 1 base to trimming and J lost 3 bases, with 6 bases between them. This CDR3 is CASSYWRDTGELFF. The CDR3 nucleotides are TGTGCCAGCAGTTACTGGAGGGACACCGGGGAGCTGTTTTTT.

J is TRBJ2-1 and V is TRBV12-3 or TRBV12-4; 9 bases fit TRBD1. V was pared by 4 bases and J by 12 bases, with 7 bases of the junction left unmatched. The CDR3 contains 13 residues. CDR3 nucleotides: TGTGCCAGCAGTTCCACAGGGGGCGTTGGGCAGTTCTTC. This encodes CASSSTGGVGQFF.

This clone was observed a handful of times. V and J are TRBV2 and TRBJ1-2, with 7 bases that match TRBD1. J was trimmed by 5 bases and V by 5 bases; bases with no gene match: 5. CDR3 length equals 13 residues. Germline-derived CDR1 and CDR2 are SNHLY and FYNNEI. The CDR3 reads CASSLTGEYGYTF. For the CDR3, the DNA is TGTGCCAGCAGTCTAACAGGGGAGTATGGCTACACCTTC. The variable domain in full, with the rest retrieved from reference TRBV2 and TRBJ1-2, is EPEVTQTPSHQVTQMGQEVILRCVPISNHLYFYWYRQILGQKVEFLVSFYNNEISEKSEIFDDQFSVERPDGSNFTLKIRSTKLEDSAMYFCASSLTGEYGYTFGSGTRLTVV.

The genes are TRBV18 and TRBJ2-2; 12 bases are shared with TRBD2. The CDR3 spans 18 residues. With V trimmed by 4 bases and J by 1 base, 7 bases remained unmatched. Looked up from germline, CDR1 is KGHSH and CDR2 is LQKENI. The CDR3 DNA is TGTGCCAGCTCACGACAACTAGCGGGGGGTCGGAACACCGGGGAGCTGTTTTTT. Translated, it gives CASSRQLAGGRNTGELFF.

The chain uses TRBV3-1 (or the pseudogene TRBV3-2) and TRBJ2-5, with 8 bases aligning to TRBD2. Losses at the gene ends were 4 bases for V and 0 bases for J; bases not matched to a gene: 16. CDR1 is LGHDT, CDR2 YNNKEL, per germline (reference sequence). CDR3 length: 19 amino acids. The CDR3 coding sequence is TGTGCCAGCAGCCCAGGCATAAGCGGGGGACCCCCGTACCAAGAGACCCAGTACTTC. It is translated as CASSPGISGGPPYQETQYF.

This clone was found once. This sequence joins TRBV6-1 and TRBJ1-6; TRBD1 matches 9 bases. Germline V gene data show CDR1 as MNHNS and CDR2 as SASEGT. The CDR3 consists of 14 residues. Losses at the gene ends were 3 bases for V and 14 bases for J; bases not matched to a gene: 8. DNA of the CDR3: TGTGCCAGCAGTGAGGACGGACAGGGGCCCACCCTCCACTTT. This sequence encodes CASSEDGQGPTLHF.